This entry lists 24 T cell receptor beta chains sequenced from one sample in a study of control samples from healthy donors and cancer patients. Produced via immunoSEQ multiplex PCR; TCRdb's table is partial and in-frame only. In the table there are 200,000 or so clones, roughly nine tenths of which are singletons. The sample comprised blood. Every receptor here comes from a man aged 25-45 years in good health.

This clone was found a few times. This chain uses TRBV2 with TRBJ1-6; D unresolved. Trimming stripped 6 bases from V and 5 bases from J, with 8 bases between. The CDR3 runs to 13 residues. Per the germline V gene, CDR1 is SNHLY and CDR2 is FYNNEI. The CDR3 loop is CASRDVNNSPLHF. DNA of the CDR3: TGTGCCAGCAGGGACGTAAATAATTCACCCCTCCACTTT.

For the CDR3, the DNA is TGTGCCAGCTGCCGGGACAGGGGGCCGGATACGCAGTATTTT. Residues: CASCRDRGPDTQYF. V and J are TRBV2 and TRBJ2-3; TRBD1 agrees at 12 bases. After removal of 8 bases from V and 6 bases from J, the junction contained 6 bases not matched to a gene. The CDR3 extends over 14 amino acids. CDR1 and CDR2 from the germline V gene are SNHLY and FYNNEI.

This rearrangement joins TRBV6-5 to TRBJ1-6, with no clear D. The V gene's germline CDR1 is MNHEY and CDR2 SVGAGI. The CDR3 length is 15 residues. V shed 3 bases and J shed 7 bases, with 13 bases lying between them. The CDR3 region is CASSYEPQRNSPLHF. The CDR3 nucleotides are TGTGCCAGCAGTTATGAGCCCCAACGGAATTCACCCCTCCACTTT.

The chain couples TRBV19 to TRBJ1-4; a weak D match, TRBD1 (6 bases). Deletions cut 5 bases from V and 5 bases from J, with 12 bases between. The CDR3 sequence is 14 residues long. Germline CDR1 LNHDA, CDR2 SQIVND (reference sequence). For the CDR3, the DNA is TGTGCCAGTAGTTATCAGGGGACGAATGAAAAACTGTTTTTT. It encodes CASSYQGTNEKLFF.

J is TRBJ2-7 and V is TRBV5-6; 10 bases are shared with TRBD1. The V and J ends lost 4 bases and 5 bases, in that order; junction bases with no gene match: 12. In germline, CDR1 is SGHDT, CDR2 YYEEEE. The CDR3 extends over 16 amino acids. As DNA, the CDR3 is TGTGCCAGCAGCCGACCCGGGACAGGGGCCGGCCACGAGCAGTACTTC. This translates into CASSRPGTGAGHEQYF.

This clone was seen once. DNA for the CDR3: TGTGCCAGCAGCTACCAGGGGAACACTGAAGCTTTCTTT. This gives the protein CASSYQGNTEAFF. The rearrangement links TRBV2 to TRBJ1-1, with D perhaps matching TRBD1 (5 bases). V was cut by 6 bases and J by 1 base, with 9 bases left in between. The germline gives CDR1 SNHLY, CDR2 FYNNEI. The CDR3 length is 13 residues.

With regard to this clone: The same CDR3 is also encoded by other DNA sequences in this sample. The chain uses TRBV11-2 and TRBJ2-7; D ambiguous. This CDR3 is 14 amino acids long. V dropped 4 bases and J dropped 0 bases, with 10 bases sitting between them. Germline assignment: CDR1 SGHAT and CDR2 FQNNGV. CDR3 DNA sequence: TGTGCCAGCAGCTCCTCTCGTAGCTCCTACGAGCAGTACTTC. Translating gives CASSSSRSSYEQYF.

The CDR3 loop reads CASSSPLAGFYNEQFF. The CDR3 nucleotides are TGTGCCAGCAGCTCCCCCCTAGCGGGTTTCTACAATGAGCAGTTCTTC. The chain uses TRBV7-9 and TRBJ2-1, with 8 bases that match TRBD2. This CDR3 contains 16 residues. Per germline, CDR1 SEHNR and CDR2 FQNEAQ (reference sequence). J lost 3 bases, V lost 4 bases, and 8 bases had no gene match.

The V call is TRBV5-4, the J call TRBJ2-5; 11 positions agree with TRBD1. V trimming: 4 bases; J trimming: 3 bases; junction bases outside the gene matches: 2. From germline, CDR1 is SGHNT and CDR2 YYREEE (reference sequence). The CDR3 is 14 residues long. This CDR3 reads CASSPGQGEETQYF. The CDR3 DNA follows: TGTGCCAGCAGCCCGGGACAGGGGGAAGAGACCCAGTACTTC.

The chain joins TRBV24-1 to TRBJ2-3; D unresolved. The CDR3 has 13 amino acids. V lost 6 bases and J lost 6, with 12 bases in between. Germline lookup yields CDR1 KGHDR and CDR2 SFDVKD. The CDR3 DNA follows: TGTGCCACCAGTCTCCAACCTTCGGATACGCAGTATTTT. Protein: CATSLQPSDTQYF.

The chain couples TRBV6-1 to TRBJ2-7, with unresolved D. Germline CDR1 is MNHNS and CDR2 is SASEGT. V lost 3 bases to trimming and J lost 1 base, with 4 bases between them. The CDR3 runs 12 residues. Here the CDR3 DNA reads TGTGCCAGCAGTGAGGGGTCCTACGAGCAGTACTTC. Protein sequence: CASSEGSYEQYF.

The V call is TRBV29-1, the J call TRBJ2-3, with D tentatively TRBD2 (7 bases). CDR1 is SQVTM, CDR2 ANQGSEA, per germline. The CDR3 contains 15 residues. V was trimmed by 7 bases and J by 1 base, leaving 18 bases between them. CDR3 DNA: TGCAGCGCCCCCCGGGAAGGGGGGGGCACAGATACGCAGTATTTT. This sequence encodes CSAPREGGGTDTQYF.

The genes are TRBV7-9 and TRBJ2-3; 7 bases fit TRBD1. Looked up from germline, CDR1 is SEHNR and CDR2 is FQNEAQ (reference sequence). The J segment lost 0 bases and the V segment lost 3 bases, leaving 0 bases of the junction unmatched. There are 14 residues in the CDR3. CDR3 DNA sequence: TGTGCCAGCAGCTTGGGACAGAGCACAGATACGCAGTATTTT. Its protein product is CASSLGQSTDTQYF.

The gene calls are TRBV10-3 and TRBJ1-4, with D possibly matching TRBD1 (6 bases). Trimming left V 6 bases short and J 7 bases short, with 12 bases between. Germline lookup yields CDR1 ENHRY and CDR2 SYGVKD. This CDR3 contains 13 residues. As DNA, the CDR3 is TGTGCCATCAGGAACAGGGAAGGTGAAAAACTGTTTTTT. Translation: CAIRNREGEKLFF.

The chain uses TRBV21-1 and TRBJ2-2; TRBD2, the D gene given by the table, was not confirmed from the DNA. TRBV21-1 is labeled a pseudogene. This CDR3 comprises 20 residues. The CDR3 is CASSKFSCVAGKNSTGELFF. CDR3 coding DNA: TGTGCCAGCAGCAAATTTTCCTGCGTGGCGGGAAAAAATTCCACCGGGGAGCTGTTTTTT.

The V and J genes are TRBV11-2 and TRBJ2-1; 11 bases are shared with TRBD2. The V and J ends lost 1 base and 8 bases, in that order; junction bases with no gene match: 13. CDR3 length equals 18 residues. Germline assignment: CDR1 SGHAT and CDR2 FQNNGV. CDR3 sequence reads: CASSLGTLAGGPNDEQFF. CDR3 DNA sequence: TGTGCCAGCAGCTTAGGTACCTTAGCGGGGGGGCCTAATGATGAGCAGTTCTTC.

The CDR3 loop reads CASSQRQSNEQFF. DNA for the CDR3: TGTGCCAGCAGCCAACGACAGTCCAATGAGCAGTTCTTC. The chain combines TRBV7-9 with TRBJ2-1; weak D call: TRBD1 (5 bases). The CDR3 runs to 13 residues. The ends were cut back, 5 bases at V and 6 bases at J, with 11 bases in the middle. Germline loops: CDR1 SEHNR, CDR2 FQNEAQ (reference sequence).

V is TRBV7-3 and J is TRBJ2-1; 7 positions agree with TRBD2. J lost 5 bases, V lost 0 bases, and 1 base had no gene match. In germline, CDR1 is SGHTA, CDR2 FQGTGA. CDR3 length: 14 amino acids. The DNA of the CDR3 is TGTGCCAGCAGCTTAACAGGGAGGGACAATGAGCAGTTCTTC. This translates into CASSLTGRDNEQFF.

This chain uses TRBV6-5 with TRBJ1-2, with D possibly matching TRBD1 (6 bases). Germline V lookup: CDR1 MNHEY, CDR2 SVGAGI. This CDR3 is built from 15 residues. V was trimmed by 7 bases and J by 2 bases, leaving 17 bases between them. CDR3 region: CASTPGAMGNYGYTF. For the CDR3, the DNA is TGTGCCAGCACCCCGGGGGCCATGGGGAACTATGGCTACACCTTC.

This sequence joins TRBV19 and TRBJ1-2; TRBD1 agrees at 8 bases. Germline V lookup: CDR1 LNHDA, CDR2 SQIVND (reference sequence). The V segment lost 5 bases and the J segment 6 bases; nucleotides outside the gene matches: 8. CDR3 size: 14 residues. Written as DNA, the CDR3 is TGTGCCAGTAGTGCCTGGACAGGGAAGGATGGCTACACCTTC. Its protein is CASSAWTGKDGYTF.

This clone was picked up a small number of times. The chain carries TRBV9 and TRBJ2-2; TRBD1 matches 7 bases. Germline trimming cut 1 base from V and 0 bases from J; bases unmatched to any gene: 0. This CDR3 has 15 residues. CDR1 and CDR2 (germline): SGDLS, YYNGEE. The CDR3 loop is CASSVQGANTGELFF. In DNA form, the CDR3 reads TGTGCCAGCAGCGTACAGGGGGCGAACACCGGGGAGCTGTTTTTT.

This chain links TRBV24-1 with TRBJ2-2; the D is unclear. V lost 7 bases and J 5 bases, leaving 7 bases between the germline ends. CDR3 length: 12 residues. Germline V CDR1 and CDR2: KGHDR, SFDVKD. For the CDR3, the DNA is TGTGCCACCAGGATGGGGACCGGGGAGCTGTTTTTT. Residues: CATRMGTGELFF.

This chain uses TRBV5-1 with TRBJ1-2; D possibly corresponds to TRBD1 (5 bases). The ends were cut back, 0 bases at V and 4 bases at J, with 13 bases in the middle. CDR3 length: 15 residues. The germline V gene has CDR1 SGHRS and CDR2 YFSETQ. CDR3 in amino acids: CASSLAPGRSYGYTF. As DNA, the CDR3 is TGCGCCAGCAGCTTGGCTCCGGGGCGAAGCTATGGCTACACCTTC.

The genes are TRBV19 and TRBJ1-2; the D gene is possibly TRBD1 (6 bases). The CDR3 covers 14 residues. V dropped 10 bases and J dropped 8 bases, with 23 bases sitting between them. Germline-derived CDR1 and CDR2 are LNHDA and SQIVND (reference sequence). The CDR3 DNA reads TGTGCCACCGCAACCGGGGGCATTCGATGGGGCTACACCTTC. Protein sequence: CATATGGIRWGYTF.